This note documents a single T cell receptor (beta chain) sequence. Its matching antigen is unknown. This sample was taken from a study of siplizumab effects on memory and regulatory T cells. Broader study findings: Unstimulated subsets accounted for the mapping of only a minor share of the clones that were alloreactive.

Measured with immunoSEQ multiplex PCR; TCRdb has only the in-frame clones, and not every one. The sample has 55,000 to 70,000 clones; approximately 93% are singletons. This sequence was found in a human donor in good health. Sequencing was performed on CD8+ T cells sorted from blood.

The CDR3 nucleotides are TGTGCCAGCAGTGCCCTCGGATTCATGAACACTGAAGCTTTCTTT. Its protein is CASSALGFMNTEAFF. V usage is TRBV25-1 and J usage is TRBJ1-1; D not resolved. V shed 4 bases and J shed 0 bases, with 12 bases lying between them. The CDR3 has 15 amino acids. Germline CDR1 is MGHDK and CDR2 is SYGVNS.